Presented here are 11 T cell receptor beta chains from one specimen sequenced in a study of blood T cell repertoires in COVID-19. TCRdb's copy holds only in-frame clones and misses some; the assay was immunoSEQ multiplex PCR. The repertoire holds approximately 130,000 clones, with roughly four fifths as singletons. The specimen sequenced was peripheral blood. These receptors originate from a human donor in a cohort sampled during active COVID-19.

Points on this clone: The conserved final phenylalanine or tryptophan is absent from the CDR3, which likely points to a read error. The limits of the CDR3 on the DNA are not certain, so only TCRdb's listed CDR3 is given. The chain has TRBV6-5 and TRBJ2-3; the D segment call TRBD2 is taken from the table without a DNA check. CDR1 and CDR2 (germline): MNHEY, SVGAGI. The CDR3 sequence runs 11 residues, both termini included. The CDR3 sequence is CASSYLAGPIR.

The rearrangement joins TRBV5-4 to TRBJ1-6; no definite D call. This CDR3 has 15 amino acids. The V end lost 0 bases, the J end lost 9 bases, and 13 bases lay between the germline ends. CDR1 and CDR2 from the germline V gene are SGHNT and YYREEE (reference sequence). The CDR3: CASSLDSTIPSPLHF. CDR3 coding DNA: TGTGCCAGCAGCTTGGATAGCACCATACCTTCACCCCTCCACTTT.

CDR3 sequence (DNA): TGTGCCAGCAGTTTCCTAGCGGAACCCTACGAGCAGTACTTC. It codes for CASSFLAEPYEQYF. This rearrangement joins TRBV2 to TRBJ2-7; TRBD2 matches 7 bases. Trimming cost V 5 bases and J 2 bases; bases outside gene matches: 6. The CDR3 sequence is 14 residues long. Germline V gene sequence: CDR1 SNHLY, CDR2 FYNNEI.

The chain recombines TRBV6-5 with TRBJ2-5; D may be TRBD1 (5 bases). This CDR3 spans 14 amino acids. The germline V gene encodes CDR1 MNHEY and CDR2 SVGAGI. Trimming removed 6 bases at V and 4 bases at J, with 15 bases between. The CDR3 sequence is CASRPGQVRETQYF. CDR3 in DNA: TGTGCCAGCAGGCCTGGACAAGTCCGAGAGACCCAGTACTTC.

V and J are TRBV5-4 and TRBJ2-1, with a possible D match to TRBD1 (5 bases). CDR3 length equals 11 residues. Germline V gives CDR1 SGHNT, CDR2 YYREEE (reference sequence). Trimming took off 7 bases at V and 5 bases at J, with 7 bases between the two ends. The CDR3 spells CASLGDNEQFF. In DNA form, the CDR3 reads TGTGCCAGCTTAGGGGACAATGAGCAGTTCTTC.

The chain is built from TRBV27 and TRBJ2-7, with TRBD1 as a possible D gene (6 bases). This CDR3 has 15 amino acids. The germline V gene encodes CDR1 MNHEY and CDR2 SMNVEV (reference sequence). The V end lost 8 bases, the J end lost 1 base, and 18 bases lay between the germline ends. The CDR3 nucleotides are TGTGCCAGCGGCCCTTCCCGGGACAAATCCTACGAGCAGTACTTC. Translation gives CASGPSRDKSYEQYF.

This chain joins TRBV5-8 and TRBJ2-5; 8 bases line up with TRBD1. The CDR3 has 16 residues. The J segment lost 1 base and the V segment lost 6 bases, leaving 11 bases of the junction unmatched. From germline, CDR1 is SGHTS and CDR2 YDEGEE. CDR3 coding DNA: TGTGCCAGCACCTTCGGACAGGGAAACTTCCAAGAGACCCAGTACTTC. Translating gives CASTFGQGNFQETQYF.

This clone was detected only a few times. V and J are TRBV10-3 and TRBJ1-2; D is possibly TRBD1 (6 bases). Germline V gene data show CDR1 as ENHRY and CDR2 as SYGVKD. V was shortened by 3 bases and J by 4 bases, with 15 bases between the two germline ends. CDR3 length: 15 amino acids. The CDR3 loop reads CAISDGGAIPYGYTF. The DNA of the CDR3 is TGTGCCATCAGTGATGGGGGGGCCATCCCCTATGGCTACACCTTC.

The chain has TRBV5-1 and TRBJ2-5; weak D call: TRBD2 (5 bases). CDR3 length: 15 residues. V shed 1 base and J shed 5 bases, with 15 bases lying between them. Germline V CDR1 and CDR2: SGHRS, YFSETQ. The CDR3 reads CASSLNPRGPETQYF. DNA for the CDR3: TGCGCCAGCAGCTTGAATCCACGGGGTCCGGAGACCCAGTACTTC.

V and J are TRBV29-1 and TRBJ2-7, with a weak D call TRBD1 (5 bases). The CDR3 consists of 12 residues. Germline-derived CDR1 and CDR2 are SQVTM and ANQGSEA. Trimming shortened V by 5 bases and J by 3 bases, and 11 bases separated the two germline ends. The DNA for the CDR3 is TGCAGCGTTACGGACACCCACTACGAGCAGTACTTC. Protein: CSVTDTHYEQYF.

In DNA form, the CDR3 reads TGTGCCAGCAGCGCTAGATTTGGGGATACGCAGTATTTT. Translation gives CASSARFGDTQYF. This chain links TRBV9 with TRBJ2-3; no clear D. The CDR3 extends over 13 amino acids. V was pared by 3 bases and J by 6 bases, with 11 bases between. Germline loops: CDR1 SGDLS, CDR2 YYNGEE.